This is a list of T cell receptor beta chains from one sample in a study of CD8+ T cells in alopecia areata. Using immunoSEQ multiplex PCR, the repertoire was profiled, and TCRdb retains in-frame clones only, with some absent. The sample carries about 200,000 clones, approximately 53% recorded once. The source material was CD8+ T cells sorted from blood. All receptors come from a human donor in good health. Both conserved end residues are part of each CDR3. The order of the fields is D gene, clone size, J gene, V gene, CDR3 protein, CDR3 DNA. The D gene is left open where the match is weak. Only some rows state a clone size, as once, few, many or a class for expanded clones.

D gene: -
clone size: -
J gene: TRBJ1-2
V gene: TRBV7-9
CDR3 protein: CASSSEGRNYGYTF
CDR3 DNA: TGTGCCAGCAGCTCCGAGGGACGGAACTATGGCTACACCTTC

D gene: -
clone size: -
J gene: TRBJ2-3
V gene: TRBV4-1
CDR3 protein: CASSQSGKVYGTDTQYF
CDR3 DNA: TGCGCCAGCAGCCAGTCCGGGAAGGTTTATGGCACAGATACGCAGTATTTT

D gene: TRBD1
clone size: -
J gene: TRBJ1-5
V gene: TRBV11-2
CDR3 protein: CASSTGTGIWQPQHF
CDR3 DNA: TGTGCCAGCAGCACCGGGACAGGGATATGGCAGCCCCAGCATTTT

D gene: TRBD1
clone size: -
J gene: TRBJ1-6
V gene: TRBV25-1
CDR3 protein: CASSSGGTNSPLHF
CDR3 DNA: TGTGCCAGCAGTTCAGGGGGAACTAATTCACCCCTCCACTTT

D gene: -
clone size: -
J gene: TRBJ2-7
V gene: TRBV9
CDR3 protein: CASSVGGDSSYEQYF
CDR3 DNA: TGTGCCAGCAGCGTAGGAGGAGACAGCTCCTACGAGCAGTACTTC

D gene: -
clone size: few
J gene: TRBJ2-2
V gene: TRBV29-1
CDR3 protein: CSVRSGELFF
CDR3 DNA: TGCAGCGTTCGTTCCGGGGAGCTGTTTTTT

D gene: TRBD1
clone size: few
J gene: TRBJ1-2
V gene: TRBV13
CDR3 protein: CASSLSGQGLNGYTF
CDR3 DNA: TGTGCCAGCAGCTTATCCGGACAGGGGCTGAATGGCTACACCTTC

D gene: -
clone size: -
J gene: TRBJ2-3
V gene: TRBV5-5
CDR3 protein: CASSSVPGPESTDTQYF
CDR3 DNA: TGTGCCAGCAGCTCGGTACCGGGGCCGGAGAGCACAGATACGCAGTATTTT

D gene: -
clone size: once
J gene: TRBJ2-3
V gene: TRBV30
CDR3 protein: CAWSSTWDTQYF
CDR3 DNA: TGTGCCTGGAGTTCGACCTGGGATACGCAGTATTTT

D gene: -
clone size: few
J gene: TRBJ2-7
V gene: TRBV7-9
CDR3 protein: CASSLPDGRSYEQYF
CDR3 DNA: TGTGCCAGCAGCCTACCCGATGGTCGTAGTTACGAGCAGTACTTC

D gene: -
clone size: few
J gene: TRBJ2-3
V gene: TRBV7-9
CDR3 protein: CASSSTSPDTQYF
CDR3 DNA: TGTGCCAGCAGCTCGACTAGTCCAGATACGCAGTATTTT

D gene: -
clone size: -
J gene: TRBJ2-7
V gene: TRBV5-1
CDR3 protein: CASSGGWGSYEQYF
CDR3 DNA: TGCGCCAGCAGCGGGGGTTGGGGCTCCTACGAGCAGTACTTC

D gene: -
clone size: medium-sized
J gene: TRBJ1-5
V gene: TRBV5-8
CDR3 protein: CASSLNQGGNQPQHF
CDR3 DNA: TGTGCCAGCAGCTTGAATCAGGGAGGCAATCAGCCCCAGCATTTT

D gene: -
clone size: few
J gene: TRBJ2-3
V gene: TRBV7-9
CDR3 protein: CASSLVAARTDTQYF
CDR3 DNA: TGTGCCAGCAGCTTAGTGGCAGCCCGCACAGATACGCAGTATTTT

D gene: TRBD1
clone size: -
J gene: TRBJ2-7
V gene: TRBV5-4
CDR3 protein: CASSLVGQGAYEQYF
CDR3 DNA: TGTGCCAGCAGCTTGGTGGGTCAGGGGGCCTACGAGCAGTACTTC

D gene: -
clone size: -
J gene: TRBJ2-3
V gene: TRBV6-5
CDR3 protein: CASSPNQYGTDTQYF
CDR3 DNA: TGTGCCAGCTCCCCCAACCAGTACGGCACAGATACGCAGTATTTT

D gene: -
clone size: -
J gene: TRBJ1-2
V gene: TRBV6-1
CDR3 protein: CASRIGVYGYTF
CDR3 DNA: TGTGCCAGCAGGATAGGGGTCTATGGCTACACCTTC

D gene: TRBD1
clone size: -
J gene: TRBJ2-4
V gene: TRBV29-1
CDR3 protein: CSAQTTGGAAKNIQYF
CDR3 DNA: TGCAGCGCACAAACTACAGGGGGCGCGGCCAAAAACATTCAGTACTTC

D gene: -
clone size: -
J gene: TRBJ1-2
V gene: TRBV27
CDR3 protein: CASSPNGGSNYGYTF
CDR3 DNA: TGTGCCAGCAGTCCAAACGGCGGATCTAACTATGGCTACACCTTC

D gene: -
clone size: -
J gene: TRBJ2-6
V gene: TRBV29-1
CDR3 protein: CSVEDGSGANVLTF
CDR3 DNA: TGCAGCGTTGAAGATGGCTCTGGGGCCAACGTCCTGACTTTC

D gene: -
clone size: -
J gene: TRBJ2-7
V gene: TRBV23-1
CDR3 protein: CASSQFPQGNYEQYF
CDR3 DNA: TGCGCCAGCAGTCAATTTCCGCAGGGGAATTACGAGCAGTACTTC

D gene: -
clone size: -
J gene: TRBJ2-5
V gene: TRBV5-6
CDR3 protein: CASSSMDSQETQYF
CDR3 DNA: TGTGCCAGCAGCTCGATGGACAGCCAAGAGACCCAGTACTTC

D gene: -
clone size: -
J gene: TRBJ2-3
V gene: TRBV12-5
CDR3 protein: CASGPYGADTQYF
CDR3 DNA: TGTGCTAGTGGTCCCTATGGAGCAGATACGCAGTATTTT

D gene: -
clone size: -
J gene: TRBJ1-1
V gene: TRBV29-1
CDR3 protein: CSVQPAFF
CDR3 DNA: TGCAGCGTTCAACCGGCTTTCTTT

D gene: -
clone size: -
J gene: TRBJ1-1
V gene: TRBV29-1
CDR3 protein: CSVPGGYTEAFF
CDR3 DNA: TGCAGCGTGCCGGGGGGTTACACTGAAGCTTTCTTT

D gene: -
clone size: -
J gene: TRBJ1-5
V gene: TRBV6-5
CDR3 protein: CASSYAVGQPQHF
CDR3 DNA: TGTGCCAGCAGTTACGCGGTCGGGCAGCCCCAGCATTTT

D gene: -
clone size: -
J gene: TRBJ2-1
V gene: TRBV11-2
CDR3 protein: CASGEVSYNEQFF
CDR3 DNA: TGTGCCAGCGGGGAAGTGAGCTACAATGAGCAGTTCTTC

D gene: TRBD2
clone size: -
J gene: TRBJ2-3
V gene: TRBV25-1
CDR3 protein: CASAPWAGGPDTQYF
CDR3 DNA: TGTGCCAGCGCCCCCTGGGCGGGGGGGCCCGATACGCAGTATTTT